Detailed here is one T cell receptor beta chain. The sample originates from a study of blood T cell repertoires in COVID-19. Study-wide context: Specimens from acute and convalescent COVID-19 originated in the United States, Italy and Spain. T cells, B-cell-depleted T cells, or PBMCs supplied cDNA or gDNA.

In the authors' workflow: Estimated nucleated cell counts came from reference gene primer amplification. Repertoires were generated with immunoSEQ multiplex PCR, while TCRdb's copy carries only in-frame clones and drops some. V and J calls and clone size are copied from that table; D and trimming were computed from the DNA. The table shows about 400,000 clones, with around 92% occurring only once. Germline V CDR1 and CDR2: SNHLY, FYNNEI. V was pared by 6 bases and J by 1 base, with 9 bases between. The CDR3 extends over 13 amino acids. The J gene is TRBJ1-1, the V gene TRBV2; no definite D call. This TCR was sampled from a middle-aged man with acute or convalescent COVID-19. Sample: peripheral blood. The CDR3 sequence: CASRELENTEAFF. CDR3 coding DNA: TGTGCCAGCAGGGAACTAGAGAACACTGAAGCTTTCTTT.